This T cell receptor (beta chain) was profiled in a study of cytomegalovirus exposure and HLA in healthy donors. Study findings and constraints: Trimming of TCR beta V- and J-genes showed a link, identified in a later analysis, to a missense DCLRE1C variant.

PCR employed 60 Vbeta and 13 Jbeta primers. The assay was immunoSEQ multiplex PCR, and TCRdb's table has in-frame clones only and misses some. Its listing shows under 45,000 clones. CDR1 is SEHNR and CDR2 is FQNEAQ in the germline V gene (reference sequence). CDR3 size: 13 residues. Trimming removed 3 bases from V and 8 bases from J, with 11 bases in between. About this clone: The antigen remains unidentified.

The rearrangement uses TRBV7-9 and TRBJ1-5; D ambiguous. This sequence originates from a male donor in good health and CMV-seronegative. The sequenced sample was PBMCs. The CDR3, as DNA: TGTGCCAGCAGCTTGAGTGGGGAGGAGCCCCAGCATTTT. This encodes CASSLSGEEPQHF.